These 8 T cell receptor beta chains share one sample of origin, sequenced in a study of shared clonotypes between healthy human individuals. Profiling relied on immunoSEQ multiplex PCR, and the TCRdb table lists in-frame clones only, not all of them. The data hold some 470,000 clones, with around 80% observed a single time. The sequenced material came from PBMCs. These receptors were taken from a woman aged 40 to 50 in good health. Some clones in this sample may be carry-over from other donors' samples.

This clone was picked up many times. This CDR3 is CASSESRAETNYGYTF. CDR3 DNA: TGCGCCAGCAGTGAGTCGCGGGCAGAAACTAACTATGGCTACACCTTC. The gene calls are TRBV10-1 and TRBJ1-2, with D hard to call. The CDR3 loop spans 16 amino acids. V shed 0 bases and J shed 0 bases, with 11 bases lying between them. Looked up from germline, CDR1 is WNHNN and CDR2 is SYGVQD (reference sequence).

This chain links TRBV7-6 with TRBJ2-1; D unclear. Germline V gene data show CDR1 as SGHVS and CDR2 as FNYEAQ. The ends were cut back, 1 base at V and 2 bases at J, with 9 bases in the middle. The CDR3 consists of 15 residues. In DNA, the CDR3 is TGTGCCAGCAGCTTAGGTCCCAGGCCCTACAATGAGCAGTTCTTC. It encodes CASSLGPRPYNEQFF.

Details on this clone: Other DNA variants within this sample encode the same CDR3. Here the CDR3 reads CATSSDSGPGNTIYF. The DNA for the CDR3 is TGTGCCACCAGTAGCGACTCAGGGCCAGGAAACACCATATATTTT. The chain links TRBV15 to TRBJ1-3; D possibly corresponds to TRBD1 (5 bases). Germline V gives CDR1 LNHNV, CDR2 YYDKDF (reference sequence). The CDR3 runs to 15 residues. Trimming left V 6 bases short and J 4 bases short, with 16 bases between.

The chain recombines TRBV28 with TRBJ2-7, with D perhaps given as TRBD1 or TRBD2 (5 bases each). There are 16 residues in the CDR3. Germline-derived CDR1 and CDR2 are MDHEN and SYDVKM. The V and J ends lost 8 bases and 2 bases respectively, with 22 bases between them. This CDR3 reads CASSPEGDRRAYEQYF. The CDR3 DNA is TGTGCCAGCTCTCCTGAGGGCGACAGAAGAGCCTACGAGCAGTACTTC.

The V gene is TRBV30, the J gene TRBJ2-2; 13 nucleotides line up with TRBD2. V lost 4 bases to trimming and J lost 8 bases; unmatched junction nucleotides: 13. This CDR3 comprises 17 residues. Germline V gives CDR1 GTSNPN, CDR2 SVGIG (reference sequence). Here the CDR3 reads CAWKPGWTSGSWGELFF. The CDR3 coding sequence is TGTGCCTGGAAGCCGGGGTGGACTAGCGGGAGTTGGGGGGAGCTGTTTTTT.

Here the CDR3 DNA reads TGTGCCAGCAGCCAAGCCCCCAGTGACGGGAGAGGTAATGAGCAGTTCTTC. Translating gives CASSQAPSDGRGNEQFF. The rearrangement links TRBV4-2 to TRBJ2-1; a weak D match, TRBD2 (6 bases). Trimming took off 1 base at V and 7 bases at J, with 20 bases between the two ends. The CDR3 is 17 amino acids. CDR1 LGHNA and CDR2 YNFKEQ come from the germline V gene.

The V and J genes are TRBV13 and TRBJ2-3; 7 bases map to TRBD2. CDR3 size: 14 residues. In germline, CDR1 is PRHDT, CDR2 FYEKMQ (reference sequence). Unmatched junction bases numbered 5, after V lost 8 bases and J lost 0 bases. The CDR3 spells CASQRGPSTDTQYF. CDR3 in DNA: TGTGCCAGCCAGCGGGGCCCTAGCACAGATACGCAGTATTTT.

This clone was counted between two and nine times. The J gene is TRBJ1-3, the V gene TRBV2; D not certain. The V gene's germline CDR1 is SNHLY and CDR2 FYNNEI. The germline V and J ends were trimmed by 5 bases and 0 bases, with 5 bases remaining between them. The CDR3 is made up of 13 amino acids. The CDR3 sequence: CASSSNSGNTIYF. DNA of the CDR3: TGTGCCAGCAGTAGTAACTCTGGAAACACCATATATTTT.